These T cell receptor beta chains were read from a single sample in a study of T cells after yellow fever vaccination. Each CDR3 protein is one row after TCRdb ran MiXCR on the 5' RACE reads. This sample has tens of thousands of distinct CDR3 sequences, with about 6.6% found just once. Material: PBMCs, either bulk or a sorted T-cell subset (CD4+, CD8+, memory, or dextramer-sorted; not recorded which), obtained on the day of the first yellow fever vaccination. The receptors originated from a man in his late teens or twenties who received the YFV17D yellow fever vaccine. Both conserved end residues are part of each CDR3. A D gene is named only where the DNA matches it firmly. Rows may omit the clone size; those that give it use once, few, many or a size class.

D	V	size	J	DNA	CDR3
TRBD2	TRBV4-2	many	TRBJ2-2	TGTGCCAGCAGCCCTGGCAGTAGCGGGGCCGTGGGGGAGCTGTTTTTT	CASSPGSSGAVGELFF
.	TRBV7-6	many	TRBJ1-1	TGTGCCAGCAGCCTACCCCCGACAGCGAACACTGAAGCTTTCTTT	CASSLPPTANTEAFF
.	TRBV10-2	many	TRBJ2-3	TGCGCCAGCAGTGCAATAGATACGCAGTATTTT	CASSAIDTQYF
TRBD1	TRBV5-4	.	TRBJ2-3	TGTGCCAGCAGCGCCCTGGACAGGGCGGTGGGCACAGATACGCAGTATTTT	CASSALDRAVGTDTQYF
.	TRBV5-5	.	TRBJ1-6	TGTGCCATCAGCTCCGGGCTCCTCTGTCAAGGGAATTCACCCCTCCACTTT	CAISSGLLCQGNSPLHF
.	TRBV6-5	.	TRBJ1-1	TGTGCCAGCACTTTTGGAATGAACACTGAAGCTTTCTTT	CASTFGMNTEAFF
.	TRBV30	many	TRBJ1-2	TGTGCCTGGAGTGTACAGTCCTATGGCTACACCTTC	CAWSVQSYGYTF
.	TRBV18	many	TRBJ2-7	TGTGCCAGCTCACCATGGGACGGCTCCTACGAGCAGTACTTC	CASSPWDGSYEQYF
.	TRBV20-1	many	TRBJ2-5	TGCAGTGCTAGAGGCGGTGGGCAGATCCAAGAGACCCAGTACTTC	CSARGGGQIQETQYF
.	TRBV12-3/TRBV12-4	many	TRBJ2-2	TGTGCCAGCAGTTTCCGGGGGCCCGGGGAGCTGTTTTTT	CASSFRGPGELFF
.	TRBV10-1	many	TRBJ2-7	TGCGCCAGCAGCCCGAGAGGCCCCCCCTACGAGCAGTACTTC	CASSPRGPPYEQYF
TRBD2	TRBV10-3	many	TRBJ2-1	TGTGCCATCAGTGAACTCGAGCGGGGGGGCCGACGGGAGCAGTTCTTC	CAISELERGGRREQFF
.	TRBV28	few	TRBJ1-5	TGTGCCAGCAGTTTCTTGGGGGCCCGAAATCAGCCCCAGCATTTT	CASSFLGARNQPQHF
.	TRBV4-2	many	TRBJ2-7	TGTGCCAGCAGCCCCGAGGACGGGGGGCCCTACGAGCAGTACTTC	CASSPEDGGPYEQYF
.	TRBV6-1	many	TRBJ2-2	TGTGCCAGCAGTGAAGGAATGGGGGCAAACACCGGGGAGCTGTTTTTT	CASSEGMGANTGELFF
.	TRBV12-3/TRBV12-4	many	TRBJ2-2	TGTGCCAGCAGCAGGGCCGGGGAGCTGTTTTTT	CASSRAGELFF
.	TRBV20-1	many	TRBJ2-7	TGCAGTGCTAGAGAAGGGGCTAGCGTCAACGAGCAGTACTTC	CSAREGASVNEQYF
.	TRBV5-6	many	TRBJ1-2	TGTGCCAGCAGCCGTGAGGGTAACTATGGCTACACCTTC	CASSREGNYGYTF
.	TRBV12-3/TRBV12-4	few	TRBJ2-1	TGTGCCAGCAGTCTCCCGCAGGGTCGAAATGAGCAGTTCTTC	CASSLPQGRNEQFF
.	TRBV5-1	many	TRBJ2-5	TGCGCCAGCAGTAGAAACCAAGAGACCCAGTACTTC	CASSRNQETQYF
.	TRBV4-1	many	TRBJ1-1	TGCGCCAGCAGCCAAGATCAGGTACAACCAATGAACACTGAAGCTTTCTTT	CASSQDQVQPMNTEAFF
.	TRBV5-1	many	TRBJ2-5	TGCGCCAGCAGCTTGCAGGGGGGAGGTGAGACCCAGTACTTC	CASSLQGGGETQYF
.	TRBV6-2/TRBV6-3	many	TRBJ2-2	TGTGCCAGCAGTGTACTAAGCTACTCCACCGGGGAGCTGTTTTTT	CASSVLSYSTGELFF
TRBD2	TRBV6-4	.	TRBJ2-1	TGTGCCAGCAGTGACGGACTAGAAAACAATGAGCAGTTCTTC	CASSDGLENNEQFF
TRBD2	TRBV7-2	few	TRBJ2-3	TGTGCCAGCAGCTCCGGGGGGGCCGGTGTACCCGATACGCAGTATTTT	CASSSGGAGVPDTQYF
.	TRBV12-3/TRBV12-4	.	TRBJ1-4	TGTGCCAGCACTTCCTCCGGGGGGATGTCAGCTAATGAAAAACTGTTTTTT	CASTSSGGMSANEKLFF
.	TRBV3-1	many	TRBJ1-1	TGTGCCAGCAGCCCCGGCGGGCGAGGTAACACTGAAGCTTTCTTT	CASSPGGRGNTEAFF
TRBD2	TRBV7-2	many	TRBJ2-1	TGTGCCAGCAGCCCTCCCGGACTAGCTGGCAATGAGCAGTTCTTC	CASSPPGLAGNEQFF
.	TRBV20-1	many	TRBJ1-2	TGCAGTGCTAGAGCTGGGGGCGAGGCCTATGGCTACACCTTC	CSARAGGEAYGYTF
.	TRBV13	many	TRBJ2-3	TGTGCCAGCAGCCGCAGGGGCACAGATACGCAGTATTTT	CASSRRGTDTQYF
.	TRBV14	medium-sized	TRBJ2-3	TGTGCCAGCAGCCAAGACGTACAGGGAGATACGCAGTATTTT	CASSQDVQGDTQYF
TRBD1	TRBV2	many	TRBJ2-2	TGTGCCAGCATCAAGGGGGCAAACGCCGGGGAGCTGTTTTTT	CASIKGANAGELFF
TRBD1	TRBV7-2	many	TRBJ1-1	TGTGCCAGCAGCTCCCAGGGGGACACTGAAGCTTTCTTT	CASSSQGDTEAFF
.	TRBV7-2	many	TRBJ1-1	TGTGCCAGCAGCTTAGTGGGGTGGGACACTGAAGCTTTCTTT	CASSLVGWDTEAFF
TRBD2	TRBV5-1	many	TRBJ2-5	TGCGCCAGCAGCCCCCCGGCAGCGGGGGGGCCTGGAGAGACCCAGTACTTC	CASSPPAAGGPGETQYF
.	TRBV5-6	many	TRBJ1-1	TGTGCCAGCAGCTCCCGGGTGGCAGGTCTGAACACTGAAGCTTTCTTT	CASSSRVAGLNTEAFF
.	TRBV7-9	many	TRBJ2-7	TGTGCCAGCAGCGCTGGCGATATTGGGGGCTACGAGCAGTACTTC	CASSAGDIGGYEQYF
.	TRBV24-1	many	TRBJ2-5	TGTGCCACCAGTGAGCCTTGGGACCAAGAGACCCAGTACTTC	CATSEPWDQETQYF
TRBD1	TRBV19	few	TRBJ1-3	TGTGCCATTCCGACAGGGGATGGGGGCACCATATATTTT	CAIPTGDGGTIYF
.	TRBV29-1	many	TRBJ2-5	TGCAGCGTTGTAGAGACAGTCGAGACCCAGTACTTC	CSVVETVETQYF
.	TRBV12-3/TRBV12-4	many	TRBJ1-2	TGTGCCAGCACCCTAACCCCCCTCTGGGGTGGCTACACCTTC	CASTLTPLWGGYTF
TRBD1	TRBV12-3/TRBV12-4	.	TRBJ2-7	TGTGCCAGCAGGAGAGGGACAGGGGGCTCCTACGAGCAGTACTTC	CASRRGTGGSYEQYF
TRBD1	TRBV19	many	TRBJ2-1	TGTGCCAGTAGTATAGGGACAGGGGCCTACAATGAGCAGTTCTTC	CASSIGTGAYNEQFF
.	TRBV30	many	TRBJ2-5	TGTGCCTGGGCCGTCGTGGGAGAAGGGACCCAGTACTTC	CAWAVVGEGTQYF
.	TRBV11-2	many	TRBJ2-2	TGTGCCAGCAGCTCGATATTGACCGGGGAGCTGTTTTTT	CASSSILTGELFF
.	TRBV12-3/TRBV12-4	many	TRBJ2-2	TGTGCCAGCAGATTGAACACCGGGGAGCTGTTTTTT	CASRLNTGELFF
.	TRBV5-4	.	TRBJ1-1	TGTGCCAGCAGCCCGACGGCCGACACTGAAGCTTTCTTT	CASSPTADTEAFF
.	TRBV9	many	TRBJ2-1	TGTGCCAGCAGCGTCCGGGGCGGGGGACATCCAAAGAGCTCCTACAATGAGCAGTTCTTC	CASSVRGGGHPKSSYNEQFF
.	TRBV7-2	many	TRBJ1-6	TGTGCCAGCAGCTTCCCATTGGCACCCCTCCACTTT	CASSFPLAPLHF
.	TRBV20-1	.	TRBJ1-5	TGCAGTGCTATGCCGGGATTAAGCAATCAGCCCCAGCATTTT	CSAMPGLSNQPQHF
.	TRBV5-4	.	TRBJ2-7	TGTGCCAGCAGCTTGGATAGGAGCACCTACGAGCAGTACTTC	CASSLDRSTYEQYF
.	TRBV2	many	TRBJ2-2	TGTGCCAGCAGTGAAGGCAAGAACACCGGGGAGCTGTTTTTT	CASSEGKNTGELFF
TRBD2	TRBV4-2	few	TRBJ2-5	TGTGCCAGCAGCCAAGATCTAGCGGGGGGGCATCAAGAGACCCAGTACTTC	CASSQDLAGGHQETQYF
.	TRBV11-2	many	TRBJ1-1	TGTGCCAGCAGCTCGGACGGGAACACTGAAGCTTTCTTT	CASSSDGNTEAFF
TRBD1	TRBV6-4	many	TRBJ1-2	TGTGCCAGCAGTCGCCGGGACAGAAGCTATGGCTACACCTTC	CASSRRDRSYGYTF
TRBD1	TRBV7-9	.	TRBJ1-1	TGTGCCAGCCCAACCTGGGGACAGGGGTATACTGAAGCTTTCTTT	CASPTWGQGYTEAFF
.	TRBV7-2	.	TRBJ1-2	TGTGCCAGCAAACGGGAACCGGGGGAAAGCTATGGCTACACCTTC	CASKREPGESYGYTF
TRBD1	TRBV24-1	.	TRBJ2-1	TGTGCCACCAGTGACCGACACAGGGGGAACAATGAGCAGTTCTTC	CATSDRHRGNNEQFF
TRBD2	TRBV20-1	few	TRBJ2-3	TGCAGTGCTGAAGCGGGGGCCTCAGATACGCAGTATTTT	CSAEAGASDTQYF